This is a list of T cell receptor beta chains from one sample in a study of blood T cell repertoires in COVID-19. Generated by immunoSEQ multiplex PCR, the TCRdb table keeps only in-frame clones and is missing some. The sample yields 95,000 to 150,000 clones, 75% to 90% seen once. Sequenced sample: peripheral blood. These receptors came from a man aged 35 to 55 with acute or convalescent COVID-19. The conserved cysteine and the conserved F or W are not part of the CDR3 here. Each record gives: CDR3 protein, D gene, J gene, V gene, CDR3 length. D genes are given only for firm matches.

CDR3aa: ASSLGGLMTGELF
d_gene: NA
j_gene: TRBJ2-2
v_gene: TRBV5-1
len: 13

CDR3aa: ASSFGTQNTEAF
d_gene: NA
j_gene: TRBJ1-1
v_gene: TRBV5-4
len: 12

CDR3aa: ASSQEGESGNTIY
d_gene: NA
j_gene: TRBJ1-3
v_gene: TRBV14
len: 13

CDR3aa: ASSLASSGELF
d_gene: NA
j_gene: TRBJ2-2
v_gene: TRBV5-1
len: 11

CDR3aa: ASSEGWAGVGNTIY
d_gene: NA
j_gene: TRBJ1-3
v_gene: TRBV2
len: 14

CDR3aa: ASSCNTGGSGLCNQPQH
d_gene: TRBD1
j_gene: TRBJ1-5
v_gene: TRBV10-1
len: 17

CDR3aa: ASSYGQNNQPQH
d_gene: NA
j_gene: TRBJ1-5
v_gene: TRBV5-8
len: 12

CDR3aa: ASRPGQEDYGYT
d_gene: TRBD1
j_gene: TRBJ1-2
v_gene: TRBV28
len: 12

CDR3aa: ASSIDAGGRQPQH
d_gene: TRBD1
j_gene: TRBJ1-5
v_gene: TRBV19
len: 13

CDR3aa: ASSQEGHSSRGAYNEQF
d_gene: NA
j_gene: TRBJ2-1
v_gene: TRBV4-1
len: 17

CDR3aa: ASSDSTGSGYT
d_gene: TRBD1
j_gene: TRBJ1-2
v_gene: TRBV6-4
len: 11

CDR3aa: ASGRDRGTNEKLF
d_gene: TRBD1
j_gene: TRBJ1-4
v_gene: TRBV12-5
len: 13

CDR3aa: ASSSEGALPQTEAF
d_gene: TRBD1
j_gene: TRBJ1-1
v_gene: TRBV5-4
len: 14

CDR3aa: ASSEAHRGPSTY
d_gene: TRBD1
j_gene: TRBJ2-7
v_gene: TRBV6-1
len: 12

CDR3aa: ASSSRDRALDGYT
d_gene: TRBD1
j_gene: TRBJ1-2
v_gene: TRBV6-2/TRBV6-3
len: 13

CDR3aa: ASSVTGGETQY
d_gene: TRBD2
j_gene: TRBJ2-5
v_gene: TRBV9
len: 11

CDR3aa: ASSGGGHRSSYNSPLH
d_gene: NA
j_gene: TRBJ1-6
v_gene: TRBV19
len: 16

CDR3aa: ASSLGGTYAPLH
d_gene: NA
j_gene: TRBJ1-6
v_gene: TRBV7-9
len: 12

CDR3aa: AISETGYDYGYT
d_gene: NA
j_gene: TRBJ1-2
v_gene: TRBV10-3
len: 12

CDR3aa: ATQGAPLIMNTEAF
d_gene: TRBD1
j_gene: TRBJ1-1
v_gene: TRBV7-8
len: 14

CDR3aa: ASNLQVGTEAF
d_gene: NA
j_gene: TRBJ1-1
v_gene: TRBV19
len: 11

CDR3aa: ASSFFTQNTIY
d_gene: NA
j_gene: TRBJ1-3
v_gene: TRBV7-2
len: 11

CDR3aa: ASSGDRGLASNQPQH
d_gene: TRBD1
j_gene: TRBJ1-5
v_gene: TRBV2
len: 15

CDR3aa: ASSFRQGVITEAF
d_gene: TRBD1
j_gene: TRBJ1-1
v_gene: TRBV5-4
len: 13

CDR3aa: ASSQLTGVDTQY
d_gene: TRBD1
j_gene: TRBJ2-3
v_gene: TRBV14
len: 12

CDR3aa: ASSYRSSSGEQF
d_gene: NA
j_gene: TRBJ2-1
v_gene: TRBV6-5
len: 12

CDR3aa: ASSAPGGEHYEQY
d_gene: NA
j_gene: TRBJ2-7
v_gene: TRBV7-6
len: 13

CDR3aa: ATSAPDRGDTQY
d_gene: TRBD1
j_gene: TRBJ2-3
v_gene: TRBV24-1
len: 12

CDR3aa: ASSAYRNTEAF
d_gene: NA
j_gene: TRBJ1-1
v_gene: TRBV7-2
len: 11

CDR3aa: ASSPQAGVLGNEQF
d_gene: TRBD2
j_gene: TRBJ2-1
v_gene: TRBV4-1
len: 14

CDR3aa: ASSSRTSVREQF
d_gene: TRBD2
j_gene: TRBJ2-1
v_gene: TRBV7-8
len: 12

CDR3aa: ASSPLGSSYNSPLH
d_gene: NA
j_gene: TRBJ1-6
v_gene: TRBV5-4
len: 14

CDR3aa: ASSPQNTEAF
d_gene: NA
j_gene: TRBJ1-1
v_gene: TRBV18
len: 10

CDR3aa: ASGPTEGEAF
d_gene: NA
j_gene: TRBJ1-1
v_gene: TRBV12-5
len: 10

CDR3aa: ASSHGLAGGQEQF
d_gene: TRBD2
j_gene: TRBJ2-1
v_gene: TRBV7-2
len: 13

CDR3aa: ATSQGASYGYT
d_gene: NA
j_gene: TRBJ1-2
v_gene: TRBV24-1
len: 11

CDR3aa: AWSVGRGLYEQY
d_gene: NA
j_gene: TRBJ2-7
v_gene: TRBV30
len: 12

CDR3aa: ASSPSSGSYNEQF
d_gene: NA
j_gene: TRBJ2-1
v_gene: TRBV7-9
len: 13

CDR3aa: AIRQKTGNYGYT
d_gene: TRBD1
j_gene: TRBJ1-2
v_gene: TRBV10-3
len: 12

CDR3aa: AWSRGTFTEAF
d_gene: NA
j_gene: TRBJ1-1
v_gene: TRBV30
len: 11

CDR3aa: ASSILRATNEKLF
d_gene: NA
j_gene: TRBJ1-4
v_gene: TRBV19
len: 13

CDR3aa: ASSLTREPPEQY
d_gene: NA
j_gene: TRBJ2-7
v_gene: TRBV7-9
len: 12

CDR3aa: ASSLVAQGATNEKLF
d_gene: NA
j_gene: TRBJ1-4
v_gene: TRBV7-6
len: 15

CDR3aa: SVLVSGRDEQF
d_gene: TRBD2
j_gene: TRBJ2-1
v_gene: TRBV29-1
len: 11

CDR3aa: ASSWTTSGNYEQY
d_gene: TRBD2
j_gene: TRBJ2-7
v_gene: TRBV7-2
len: 13

CDR3aa: ASSSRSKNTEAF
d_gene: NA
j_gene: TRBJ1-1
v_gene: TRBV6-5
len: 12

CDR3aa: ASSRQGVTEAF
d_gene: TRBD1
j_gene: TRBJ1-1
v_gene: TRBV5-1
len: 11

CDR3aa: ASSSRDWRGGNTIY
d_gene: NA
j_gene: TRBJ1-3
v_gene: TRBV5-6
len: 14

CDR3aa: ASSPWTGRAF
d_gene: TRBD1
j_gene: TRBJ1-1
v_gene: TRBV19
len: 10

CDR3aa: ASSPRFVGARGYT
d_gene: NA
j_gene: TRBJ1-2
v_gene: TRBV5-6
len: 13

CDR3aa: ASSYSGQGWNYGYT
d_gene: TRBD1
j_gene: TRBJ1-2
v_gene: TRBV6-5
len: 14

CDR3aa: ASSQVGAGGRYNEQF
d_gene: TRBD2
j_gene: TRBJ2-1
v_gene: TRBV4-1
len: 15